Sequencing of this TCR beta chain was carried out in a study of STAT5B mutations in CD4+ large granular lymphocyte leukemia. Healthy controls were blood donor buffy coats. Using immunoSEQ multiplex PCR, the repertoire was profiled, and TCRdb retains in-frame clones only, with some absent. The data contain fewer than 35,000 clones, less than 80% of them seen just once; the ten biggest clones take up approximately 2.5%. Specimen: CD4+ T cells from blood buffy coats. This receptor was obtained from a human donor in good health.

This chain's CDR3 is CASAPGRQQGNSPLHF. The CDR3 DNA sequence: TGCGCCAGCGCTCCGGGACGACAACAGGGTAATTCACCCCTCCACTTT. This rearrangement joins TRBV4-1 to TRBJ1-6; the D gene is possibly TRBD1 (6 bases). Trimming stripped 8 bases from V and 6 bases from J, with 20 bases between. Germline lookup yields CDR1 MGHRA and CDR2 YSYEKL. There are 16 residues in the CDR3.